This T cell receptor (beta chain) originates from a study of CD8+CD57+ T cells in acquired aplastic anemia. Study results and limitations: Significance was not reached for CD8+ Simpson's diversity between patients and controls.

Comments on this clonotype: Its specificity is not known.

Patients who underwent sequencing had shown CD8+CD57+ cell expansion by flow cytometry. In germline, CDR1 is KGHDR, CDR2 SFDVKD. The CDR3 is 14 residues long. The V gene lost 4 bases and the J gene lost 6 bases, with 14 bases spanning the gap. Investigators profiled TCR beta VDJ and CDR3 from genomic DNA template. One entry per CDR3 protein results from TCRdb running MiXCR on the reads. The sample shows 160,000 or so distinct CDR3 sequences, about 50% of them seen only once. Sequencing was carried out using sorted CD4+, CD8+, or CD8+CD57+ T cells (not recorded which) from PBMCs. The clonotype originates from a human donor with aplastic anemia. The chain combines TRBV24-1 with TRBJ1-2; possible D gene TRBD1, 5 bases. The CDR3 DNA follows: TGTGCCACCAGTGACCCCGGGACCAAGAATGGCTACACCTTC. Its protein product is CATSDPGTKNGYTF.